The TCR beta chain under discussion was sequenced for a study of long-term antiretroviral therapy in people with HIV. Version v3.0 of the immunoSEQ assay was performed at survey level. Samples were sequenced targeting about 40,000-55,000 T-cell genomes each. Assay used: immunoSEQ multiplex PCR; TCRdb lists only in-frame clones, some missing. The data show some 36,000 clones, about 85% seen once. Whole-study findings and limits: Clones expanded before ART dominated the repertoire at all time points. Versus controls, repertoires in people with HIV had narrower CDR3 length ranges. Data on ART adherence, viral resistance or therapy changes were unavailable.

This clone was seen only once. What it binds is unknown. V lost 5 bases and J lost 2, with 21 bases in between. CDR3 length: 17 amino acids. Germline assignment: CDR1 SGHVS and CDR2 FNYEAQ. The TCR was taken from a woman aged 25 to 39 with HIV. This sample comprised unsorted PBMCs, obtained roughly 2.9 years before starting antiretroviral therapy. The chain carries TRBV7-6 and TRBJ2-5; D possibly corresponds to TRBD1 (6 bases). In nucleotides, the CDR3 is TGTGCCAGCAGCCATAGTCAGGGGTGGGGAGATCAAGAGACCCAGTACTTC. Translating it yields CASSHSQGWGDQETQYF.